These 17 T cell receptor beta chains came from one sample sequenced in a study of blood T cell repertoires in COVID-19. Repertoires were generated with immunoSEQ multiplex PCR, while TCRdb's copy carries only in-frame clones and drops some. The table records around 100,000 clones, approximately 84% of them present only once. The sequenced sample was peripheral blood. These receptors were taken from a middle-aged man with acute or convalescent COVID-19.

The rearrangement uses TRBV6-1 and TRBJ2-3, with D possibly being TRBD1 (5 bases). From germline, CDR1 is MNHNS and CDR2 SASEGT. The CDR3 is made up of 16 amino acids. V gave up 2 bases and J gave up 0 bases, with 12 bases separating them. CDR3 in amino acids: CASSERGLTSTDTQYF. As DNA, the CDR3 is TGTGCCAGCAGTGAAAGGGGTCTGACTAGCACAGATACGCAGTATTTT.

V gene TRBV7-3 combines with J gene TRBJ1-1, with 11 bases identical to TRBD1. Looked up from germline, CDR1 is SGHTA and CDR2 is FQGTGA. The CDR3 is 15 residues long. Trimming cost V 0 bases and J 4 bases; bases outside gene matches: 1. The CDR3 DNA sequence: TGTGCCAGCAGCTTAACTGGACAGGGGGCCACTGAAGCTTTCTTT. Protein sequence: CASSLTGQGATEAFF.

The J gene is TRBJ2-2, the V gene TRBV27; TRBD1 matches at 7 bases. Germline CDR1 and CDR2: MNHEY and SMNVEV (reference sequence). V gave up 4 bases and J gave up 4 bases; unmatched junction bases: 3. The CDR3 runs to 14 residues. CDR3: CASSWDRPTGELFF. The CDR3 DNA reads as TGTGCCAGCAGTTGGGACAGACCCACCGGGGAGCTGTTTTTT.

CDR3 coding DNA: TGTGCCAGCAGCTCCCAAAGGAGGGGGGAGCTGTTTTTT. The encoded protein is CASSSQRRGELFF. V is TRBV7-2 and J is TRBJ2-2, with D perhaps TRBD2 (5 bases). CDR3 size: 13 residues. Germline loops: CDR1 SGHTA, CDR2 FQGNSA. V dropped 4 bases and J dropped 8 bases, with 11 bases sitting between them. Drawing the rest from reference TRBV7-2 and TRBJ2-2, the complete variable domain is GAGVSQSPSNKVTEKGKDVELRCDPISGHTALYWYRQSLGQGLEFLIYFQGNSAPDKSGLPSDRFSAERTGGSVSTLTIQRTQQEDSAVYLCASSSQRRGELFFGEGSRLTVL.

The chain's CDR3 is CASRVRQGYNYGYTF. The CDR3 nucleotides read TGTGCCAGCAGGGTGAGACAGGGTTATAACTATGGCTACACCTTC. The genes are TRBV2 and TRBJ1-2, with 7 nucleotides matching TRBD1. Germline loops: CDR1 SNHLY, CDR2 FYNNEI. The CDR3 runs 15 residues. V lost 6 bases and J lost 1; bases outside the gene matches: 8. Using reference TRBV2 and TRBJ1-2 for the parts outside the CDR3, the full variable domain is EPEVTQTPSHQVTQMGQEVILRCVPISNHLYFYWYRQILGQKVEFLVSFYNNEISEKSEIFDDQFSVERPDGSNFTLKIRSTKLEDSAMYFCASRVRQGYNYGYTFGSGTRLTVV.

This clone has more than one count but fewer than ten. The J gene is TRBJ2-7, the V gene TRBV19, with a possible D match to TRBD2 (5 bases). Germline V lookup: CDR1 LNHDA, CDR2 SQIVND (reference sequence). The CDR3 runs to 14 residues. Trimming cost V 3 bases and J 0 bases, with 9 bases left between them. Here the CDR3 reads CASSMRENSYEQYF. The DNA for the CDR3 is TGTGCCAGTAGTATGAGGGAGAACTCCTACGAGCAGTACTTC.

The rearrangement joins TRBV19 to TRBJ2-2, with D tentatively TRBD2 (6 bases). Trimming pared 7 bases from V and 0 bases from J, leaving 15 bases between. Germline CDR1 and CDR2: LNHDA and SQIVND (reference sequence). This CDR3 comprises 16 residues. The CDR3 sequence is CASNSPGLANTGELFF. The CDR3 DNA is TGTGCCAGTAATAGCCCGGGACTGGCGAACACCGGGGAGCTGTTTTTT.

This chain links TRBV7-2 with TRBJ2-7; D perhaps matches TRBD1 (5 bases). The CDR3 runs to 15 residues. Germline V gene lookup returns CDR1 SGHTA and CDR2 FQGNSA. Trimming stripped 1 base from V and 6 bases from J, with 16 bases between. CDR3 in amino acids: CASSLGPAGLSEQYF. The CDR3 DNA sequence: TGTGCCAGCAGCTTAGGTCCAGCAGGGCTCTCCGAGCAGTACTTC.

The chain recombines TRBV2 with TRBJ2-7, with D possibly being TRBD1 (6 bases). The CDR3 covers 14 residues. Trimming cost V 8 bases and J 0 bases, with 14 bases left between them. The germline gives CDR1 SNHLY, CDR2 FYNNEI. The DNA of the CDR3 is TGTGCCAGCCAAGGACAGCAAAGCTCCTACGAGCAGTACTTC. Amino acid sequence: CASQGQQSSYEQYF.

The chain uses TRBV12-3 or TRBV12-4 and TRBJ2-3, with TRBD2 matching 7 bases. The V segment lost 6 bases and the J segment 6 bases; nucleotides outside the gene matches: 6. This CDR3 is built from 13 residues. The DNA for the CDR3 is TGTGCCAGCAGGGGGAGGGCCAAGGATACGCAGTATTTT. Translating gives CASRGRAKDTQYF.

CDR3 sequence (DNA): TGTGCCAGTTCACTGATTTCCACAGATACGCAGTATTTT. This translates into CASSLISTDTQYF. The rearrangement uses TRBV7-2 and TRBJ2-3; no clear D. V was cut by 9 bases and J by 2 bases, with 12 bases left in between. The CDR3 runs 13 residues. CDR1 is SGHTA, CDR2 FQGNSA, per germline.

The V gene is TRBV6-5, the J gene TRBJ2-7; D might be TRBD1 (6 bases). CDR1 MNHEY and CDR2 SVGAGI come from the germline V gene. The CDR3 is made up of 13 amino acids. Between the trimmed V and J ends, which lost 7 bases and 5 bases, there was a span of 15 bases. In DNA form, the CDR3 reads TGTGCCAGCAAGTCTTGGGGGCGGCACGAGCAGTACTTC. Its translation is CASKSWGRHEQYF.

This chain uses TRBV5-1 with TRBJ1-6; D not certain. The CDR3 length is 13 residues. Trimming pared 0 bases from V and 8 bases from J, leaving 6 bases between. The germline gives CDR1 SGHRS, CDR2 YFSETQ. In nucleotides, the CDR3 is TGCGCCAGCAGCTTGGTACCAGATTCACCCCTCCACTTT. Its protein is CASSLVPDSPLHF.

The gene calls are TRBV7-3 and TRBJ2-3; D gene unclear. Trimming removed 3 bases at V and 6 bases at J, with 10 bases between. Germline V gene sequence: CDR1 SGHTA, CDR2 FQGTGA. The CDR3 loop spans 13 amino acids. CDR3 in DNA: TGTGCCAGCAGCTTTCGAGAGGCGGATACGCAGTATTTT. Its translation: CASSFREADTQYF.

The chain is built from TRBV29-1 and TRBJ2-2, with D tentatively TRBD1 (5 bases). In germline, CDR1 is SQVTM, CDR2 ANQGSEA. The germline V and J ends were trimmed by 3 bases and 1 base, with 9 bases remaining between them. The CDR3 has 14 residues. For the CDR3, the DNA is TGCAGCGTTGACGATCAGGGGAACACCGGGGAGCTGTTTTTT. Its translation is CSVDDQGNTGELFF.

The rearrangement links TRBV7-3 to TRBJ2-3, with 9 bases that match TRBD1. Germline V gene sequence: CDR1 SGHTA, CDR2 FQGTGA. The CDR3 has 15 amino acids. V trimming: 5 bases; J trimming: 0 bases; junction bases outside the gene matches: 3. Written as DNA, the CDR3 is TGTGCCAGCAGCCTAGGACAGGGGAGCACAGATACGCAGTATTTT. Protein sequence: CASSLGQGSTDTQYF.

The CDR3 loop reads CASTPFQVATNEKLFF. CDR3 DNA: TGTGCCAGCACCCCCTTTCAGGTTGCAACTAATGAAAAACTGTTTTTT. The chain links TRBV11-3 to TRBJ1-4; D remains unclear. CDR1 is SGHNT, CDR2 YENEEA, per germline. The V and J ends lost 7 bases and 0 bases respectively, with 15 bases between them. CDR3 length equals 16 residues.